Following are 5 T cell receptor beta chains from one sample sequenced in a study of blood T cells in healthy people across ages. PCR was performed a second time for about 7 to 11 cycles using a sample-barcoded 5' primer and a J-beta primer mix. TCRdb fed the 5' RACE reads into MiXCR, producing one record per CDR3 protein. The table lists roughly 1 million distinct CDR3 sequences, around 27% of them singletons, with less than 0.85% in the top ten. Separately, the same data were catalogued under a study of T cells of mothers and their children.

The specimen sequenced was blood. All receptors come from a girl aged 2 to 10 in good health.

In this sample, this clonotype turned up a few times. The J gene is TRBJ2-7, the V gene TRBV20-1, with TRBD2 matching over 8 bases. Unmatched junction bases numbered 10, after V lost 6 bases and J lost 0 bases. The CDR3 sequence is 15 residues long. Germline V gives CDR1 DFQATT, CDR2 SNEGSKA (reference sequence). For the CDR3, the DNA is TGCAGTGCCGGTCCGACTAGCGAGAGCTCCTACGAGCAGTACTTC. Translated, it gives CSAGPTSESSYEQYF.

In this sample, this clonotype turned up a few times. The rearrangement uses TRBV11-2 and TRBJ2-7; TRBD1 matches at 8 bases. Germline V gives CDR1 SGHAT, CDR2 FQNNGV. The CDR3 is made up of 14 amino acids. The J segment lost 4 bases and the V segment lost 4 bases, leaving 6 bases of the junction unmatched. The CDR3 nucleotides read TGTGCCAGCAGCTATCACAGGGGGAGGTACGAGCAGTACTTC. This sequence encodes CASSYHRGRYEQYF.

The chain joins TRBV20-1 to TRBJ2-3; no definite D call. The length of the CDR3 is 16 residues. Germline V gives CDR1 DFQATT, CDR2 SNEGSKA (reference sequence). Deletions cut 0 bases from V and 6 bases from J, with 19 bases between. The chain's CDR3 is CSARDPGSRDTDTQYF. The CDR3 nucleotides read TGCAGTGCTAGAGATCCCGGGTCCCGAGACACGGATACGCAGTATTTT.

The chain has TRBV29-1 and TRBJ2-7, with 8 bases aligning to TRBD1. Germline V gene data show CDR1 as SQVTM and CDR2 as ANQGSEA. This CDR3 has 15 amino acids. V shed 1 base and J 2 bases; nucleotides not matched to a gene: 7. CDR3 residues: CSVEGVTGEPYEQYF. The CDR3, as DNA: TGCAGCGTTGAAGGGGTGACAGGGGAACCCTACGAGCAGTACTTC.

This clonotype was seen more than once but under ten times. This rearrangement joins TRBV4-1 to TRBJ2-1, with TRBD1 matching 7 bases. Losses at the gene ends were 3 bases for V and 3 bases for J; bases not matched to a gene: 8. Germline CDR1 is MGHRA and CDR2 is YSYEKL. This CDR3 contains 16 residues. Here the CDR3 reads CASSHLTGKIYNEQFF. In nucleotides, the CDR3 is TGCGCCAGCAGCCACCTGACAGGGAAAATCTACAATGAGCAGTTCTTC.